This T cell receptor beta chain originates from a study of neoadjuvant nivolumab and ipilimumab in lung cancer. Study results and caveats: Higher pretherapy blood TCR richness went with higher resected-tumor richness.

As concerns this clone: As yet, its antigen is unknown.

The method was immunoSEQ multiplex PCR; TCRdb's version includes in-frame clones alone and lacks a portion of them. The sample has about 26,000 clones, about 81% seen once. This CDR3 is 15 amino acids long. The germline V gene encodes CDR1 SGHAT and CDR2 FQNNGV. V was pared by 4 bases and J by 4 bases, with 13 bases between. The sequence was collected from an adult with non-small cell lung cancer. The chain links TRBV11-2 to TRBJ2-2; no reliable D call. Sample: tumor tissue, taken after neoadjuvant nivolumab, alone or with ipilimumab, at or shortly before surgery. This chain's CDR3 is CASSSTGVATGELFF. The CDR3 DNA reads TGTGCCAGCAGCTCCACTGGAGTGGCCACCGGGGAGCTGTTTTTT.